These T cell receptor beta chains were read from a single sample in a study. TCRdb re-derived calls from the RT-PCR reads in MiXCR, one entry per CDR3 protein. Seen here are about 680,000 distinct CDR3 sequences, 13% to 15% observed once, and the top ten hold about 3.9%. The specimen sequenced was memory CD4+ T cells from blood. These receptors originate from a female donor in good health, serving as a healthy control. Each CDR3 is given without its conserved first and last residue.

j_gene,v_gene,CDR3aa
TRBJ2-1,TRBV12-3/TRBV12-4,ASSLRSGRF
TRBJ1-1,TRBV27,ASRLIRGAF
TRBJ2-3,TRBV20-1,SATTGITDTQY
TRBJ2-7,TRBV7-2,DSSPSGSYEQY
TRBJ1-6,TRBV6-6,ASRDRENSPLH
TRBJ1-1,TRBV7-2,ASSLKPTEAF
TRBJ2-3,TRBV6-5,ASRPRTVTDTQY
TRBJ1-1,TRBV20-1,SATAGDTEAF
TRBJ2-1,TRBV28,ASSRAGTGGYEQF
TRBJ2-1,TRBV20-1,SARDGQIGEQF
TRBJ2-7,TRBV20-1,SCLNRGQDYEQY
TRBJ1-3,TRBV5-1,ASSSRTGQNYGNTIY
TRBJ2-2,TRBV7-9,ASSLVQTGELF
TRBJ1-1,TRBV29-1,SVLPNIRSEAF
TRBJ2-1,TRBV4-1,ASSQEPVGEQF
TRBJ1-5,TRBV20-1,SAREQGSQPQH
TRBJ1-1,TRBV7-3,ASSLKGTPNTEAF
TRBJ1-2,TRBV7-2,ASSYRGPTGYGYT
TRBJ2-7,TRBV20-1,SARSSGSYYEQY
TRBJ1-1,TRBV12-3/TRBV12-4,ASSFGKGTLSTEAF
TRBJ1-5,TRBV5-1,ASSLGPDVNQPQH
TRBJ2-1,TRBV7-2,ASTWGTAGGRYNEQF
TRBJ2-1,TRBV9,ASSVGGIRREQF
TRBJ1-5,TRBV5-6,ASSRLTGLGNQPQH
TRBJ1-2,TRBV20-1,SARDPDYGYT
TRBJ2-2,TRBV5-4,ASSLGLAGTHGELF
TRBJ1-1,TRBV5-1,ASSPQSPNTEAF
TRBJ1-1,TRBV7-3,ASSFPPGEAF
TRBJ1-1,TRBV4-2,ASSPRTGGRITEAF
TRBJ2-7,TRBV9,ASSVGGDTFYEQY
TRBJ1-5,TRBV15,ATSRSQGRYSNQPQH
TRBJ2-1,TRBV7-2,ASSLARTSHNEQF
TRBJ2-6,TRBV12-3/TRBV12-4,ASSHRGDRNSPGANVLT
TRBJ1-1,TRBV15,ATSRDSSRAF
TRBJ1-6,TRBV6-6,ASKIGVNSPLH
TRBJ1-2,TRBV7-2,ASSTGQFYGYT
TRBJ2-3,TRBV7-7,ASSPGTGYTDTQY
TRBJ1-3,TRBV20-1,SASTGWGNTIY
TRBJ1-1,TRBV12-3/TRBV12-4,ASSRQVGTEAF